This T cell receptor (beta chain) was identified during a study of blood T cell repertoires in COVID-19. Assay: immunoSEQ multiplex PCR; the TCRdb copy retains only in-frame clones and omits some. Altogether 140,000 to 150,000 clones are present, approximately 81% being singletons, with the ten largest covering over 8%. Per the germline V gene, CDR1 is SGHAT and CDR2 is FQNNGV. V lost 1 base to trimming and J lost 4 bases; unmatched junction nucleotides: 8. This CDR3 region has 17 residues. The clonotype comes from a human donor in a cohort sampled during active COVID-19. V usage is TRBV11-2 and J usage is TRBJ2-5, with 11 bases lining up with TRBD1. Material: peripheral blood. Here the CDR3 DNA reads TGTGCCAGCAGCTTAGGGGCCGGGACAGGGGGTCTAGAGACCCAGTACTTC. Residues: CASSLGAGTGGLETQYF.